This T cell receptor (beta chain) stems from a study of T cell repertoires in cytomegalovirus infection. Study details: In public TCR beta signatures, there were indications of both CMV infection and matching HLA type.

In this sample, this clonotype turned up a few times. The antigen remains undetermined. Study-level findings and limits: In two of eight donors, the top clonotype was HLA-C-restricted CMV-specific.

TCRdb re-called the reads through MiXCR, storing one row per CDR3 protein. The sample records roughly 760,000 distinct CDR3 sequences, less than 40% being singletons. V lost 0 bases, J lost 7 bases, and 7 bases stayed unmatched. The CDR3 is made up of 16 amino acids. Per germline, CDR1 SGHVS and CDR2 FQNEAQ. The chain recombines TRBV7-8 with TRBJ1-5, with 9 nucleotides matching TRBD1. The receptor's source is a human donor in good health (CMV status not recorded). Some clones in this sample may be carry-over from other donors' samples. The material sequenced was PBMCs. The CDR3 spells CASSLAGTGRGQPQHF. CDR3 nucleotides: TGTGCCAGCAGCTTAGCGGGGACAGGGAGAGGCCAGCCCCAGCATTTT.